This T cell receptor beta chain derives from a study of shared clonotypes between healthy human individuals. Germline V lookup: CDR1 LNHDA, CDR2 SQIVND (reference sequence). Trimming shortened V by 2 bases and J by 0 bases, and 7 bases separated the two germline ends. The length of the CDR3 is 15 residues. This clone has just one count. The donors were all Caucasian adults (living in Nashville, Tennessee). Tens of millions of PBMCs went into genomic DNA for unsorted samples. Using immunoSEQ multiplex PCR, the repertoire was profiled, and TCRdb retains in-frame clones only, with some absent. The sample has more than 400,000 clones, 60% to 80% seen once; the top ten hold more than 10%.

This clonotype was sampled from a middle-aged woman in good health. Some clones in this sample may be carry-over from other donors' samples. The chain links TRBV19 to TRBJ2-2, with unresolved D. Sequenced: PBMCs. In DNA form, the CDR3 reads TGTGCCAGTAGTATAATGGTGGCGAACACCGGGGAGCTGTTTTTT. Translating gives CASSIMVANTGELFF. The variable domain in full, completed from reference TRBV19 and TRBJ2-2, reads DGGITQSPKYLFRKEGQNVTLSCEQNLNHDAMYWYRQDPGQGLRLIYYSQIVNDFQKGDIAEGYSVSREKKESFPLTVTSAQKNPTAFYLCASSIMVANTGELFFGEGSRLTVL.